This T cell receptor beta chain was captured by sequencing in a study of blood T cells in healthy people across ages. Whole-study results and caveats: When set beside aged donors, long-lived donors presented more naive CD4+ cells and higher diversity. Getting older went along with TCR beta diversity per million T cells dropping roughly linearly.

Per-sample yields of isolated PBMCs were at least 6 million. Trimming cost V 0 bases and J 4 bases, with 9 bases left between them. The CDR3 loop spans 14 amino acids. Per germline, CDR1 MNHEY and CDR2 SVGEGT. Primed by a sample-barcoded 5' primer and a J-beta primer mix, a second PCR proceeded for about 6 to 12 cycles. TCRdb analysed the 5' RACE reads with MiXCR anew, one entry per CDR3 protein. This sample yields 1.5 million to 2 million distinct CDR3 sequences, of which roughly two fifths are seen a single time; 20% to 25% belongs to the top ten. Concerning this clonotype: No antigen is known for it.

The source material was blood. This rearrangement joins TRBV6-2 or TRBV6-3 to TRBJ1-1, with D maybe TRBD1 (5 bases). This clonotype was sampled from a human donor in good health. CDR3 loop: CASSYSGGITEAFF. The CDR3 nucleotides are TGTGCCAGCAGTTACTCCGGGGGAATCACTGAAGCTTTCTTT.